These T cell receptor beta chains were read from a single sample in a study of pediatric ulcerative colitis. The table came from immunoSEQ multiplex PCR; TCRdb's copy has only in-frame clones and leaves some out. The sample lists some 60,000 clones, about 80% occurring once. Sequences were obtained from blood. These receptors all come from a boy aged 5-17 years with moderate ulcerative colitis. Both conserved end residues are part of each CDR3. Fields, in order: CDR3 length, D gene, V gene, clone size, J gene, CDR3 protein, CDR3 DNA. The D gene is left open where the match is weak. Clone sizes are given selectively: once, few, many, or a class where the clone is expanded.

cdr3_length: 16; d_call: TRBD1; v_call: TRBV5-6; clone_size: NA; j_call: TRBJ1-1; cdr3_aa: CASSRQGLGGPTEAFF; cdr3_nt: TGTGCCAGCAGCCGACAGGGCCTTGGAGGCCCCACTGAAGCTTTCTTT
cdr3_length: 16; d_call: TRBD1; v_call: TRBV7-9; clone_size: NA; j_call: TRBJ1-5; cdr3_aa: CASSLTGTGDNQPQHF; cdr3_nt: TGTGCCAGCAGCTTAACCGGGACAGGGGACAATCAGCCCCAGCATTTT
cdr3_length: 15; d_call: NA; v_call: TRBV27; clone_size: NA; j_call: TRBJ2-7; cdr3_aa: CASKGASTGDYEQYF; cdr3_nt: TGTGCCAGCAAAGGGGCCTCGACAGGTGATTACGAGCAGTACTTC
cdr3_length: 19; d_call: TRBD2; v_call: TRBV19; clone_size: NA; j_call: TRBJ2-6; cdr3_aa: CASSAGLAGSRAGANVLTF; cdr3_nt: TGTGCCAGTAGTGCTGGACTAGCGGGAAGTCGGGCTGGGGCCAACGTCCTGACTTTC
cdr3_length: 15; d_call: NA; v_call: TRBV10-1; clone_size: NA; j_call: TRBJ2-5; cdr3_aa: CASSEPASGQETQYF; cdr3_nt: TGCGCCAGCAGTGAGCCTGCTTCCGGGCAAGAGACCCAGTACTTC
cdr3_length: 15; d_call: NA; v_call: TRBV5-4; clone_size: NA; j_call: TRBJ1-1; cdr3_aa: CASSLALGALAEAFF; cdr3_nt: TGTGCCAGCAGCTTGGCCCTGGGGGCGTTGGCTGAAGCTTTCTTT
cdr3_length: 14; d_call: NA; v_call: TRBV4-1; clone_size: NA; j_call: TRBJ2-7; cdr3_aa: CASSQATGPYEQYF; cdr3_nt: TGCGCCAGCAGCCAAGCGACCGGACCGTACGAGCAGTACTTC
cdr3_length: 17; d_call: TRBD2; v_call: TRBV4-3; clone_size: NA; j_call: TRBJ2-1; cdr3_aa: CASSQRGLAGGYNEQFF; cdr3_nt: TGCGCCAGCAGCCAAAGGGGACTAGCGGGAGGTTACAATGAGCAGTTCTTC
cdr3_length: 13; d_call: NA; v_call: TRBV7-2; clone_size: NA; j_call: TRBJ1-2; cdr3_aa: CASSRDANYGYTF; cdr3_nt: TGTGCCAGCAGCCGGGACGCTAACTATGGCTACACCTTC
cdr3_length: 16; d_call: NA; v_call: TRBV7-2; clone_size: NA; j_call: TRBJ2-1; cdr3_aa: CASSLGAVGSHNEQFF; cdr3_nt: TGTGCCAGCAGCTTAGGAGCGGTGGGGTCCCACAATGAGCAGTTCTTC
cdr3_length: 18; d_call: NA; v_call: TRBV7-9; clone_size: NA; j_call: TRBJ1-5; cdr3_aa: CASSLFGSPGESNQPQHF; cdr3_nt: TGTGCCAGCAGCTTATTCGGCAGCCCGGGGGAGAGCAATCAGCCCCAGCATTTT
cdr3_length: 15; d_call: NA; v_call: TRBV9; clone_size: NA; j_call: TRBJ1-5; cdr3_aa: CASSVDSEVGQPQHF; cdr3_nt: TGTGCCAGCAGCGTAGACTCCGAGGTAGGACAGCCCCAGCATTTT
cdr3_length: 13; d_call: NA; v_call: TRBV11-3; clone_size: few; j_call: TRBJ2-7; cdr3_aa: CASSRQYPYEQYF; cdr3_nt: TGTGCCAGCAGCCGACAGTACCCCTACGAGCAGTACTTC
cdr3_length: 12; d_call: NA; v_call: TRBV5-4; clone_size: NA; j_call: TRBJ1-1; cdr3_aa: CASIGVNTEAFF; cdr3_nt: TGTGCCAGCATAGGGGTGAACACTGAAGCTTTCTTT
cdr3_length: 14; d_call: TRBD1; v_call: TRBV27; clone_size: NA; j_call: TRBJ2-7; cdr3_aa: CASSPLHRGYEQYF; cdr3_nt: TGTGCCAGCAGTCCACTTCACAGGGGCTACGAGCAGTACTTC
cdr3_length: 14; d_call: TRBD1; v_call: TRBV6-1; clone_size: few; j_call: TRBJ2-2; cdr3_aa: CASSRDRDTGELFF; cdr3_nt: TGTGCCAGCAGTCGGGACAGAGACACCGGGGAGCTGTTTTTT
cdr3_length: 15; d_call: NA; v_call: TRBV15; clone_size: NA; j_call: TRBJ2-3; cdr3_aa: CATSRVTGSRDTQYF; cdr3_nt: TGTGCCACCAGCAGAGTTACGGGTAGCCGTGATACGCAGTATTTT
cdr3_length: 17; d_call: TRBD1; v_call: TRBV4-2; clone_size: few; j_call: TRBJ1-2; cdr3_aa: CASSQDRAAGGDYGYTF; cdr3_nt: TGTGCCAGCAGCCAAGATCGGGCGGCAGGGGGCGACTATGGCTACACCTTC
cdr3_length: 15; d_call: NA; v_call: TRBV11-2; clone_size: NA; j_call: TRBJ2-7; cdr3_aa: CASRDLRGNSDEQYF; cdr3_nt: TGTGCCAGCAGAGACCTCCGCGGGAATTCGGACGAGCAGTACTTC
cdr3_length: 15; d_call: NA; v_call: TRBV4-1; clone_size: NA; j_call: TRBJ1-6; cdr3_aa: CASAGEGGVISPLHF; cdr3_nt: TGCGCCAGCGCCGGGGAGGGGGGCGTAATTTCACCCCTCCACTTT